Listed here are 10 T cell receptor beta chains from one sample, sequenced in a study of kidney transplant recipient with SARS-CoV-2 infection (dated by TCRdb to the early 2020s). Reads for this sample came from an Illumina MiSeq. The public reads were reprocessed in TCRdb via fastp at Q25 and MiXCR, keeping in-frame beta chains. Entries are consolidated by CDR3 protein sequence, retaining the most common genes and DNA. Across this sample there are under 250,000 distinct CDR3 sequences, with 29% seen only once. The ten biggest clones cover around 7.8% of the sample. Per the publication, the time point label means: pre-pandemic baseline sample and day 111 after first positive SARS-CoV-2 test. Sequenced here: a blood sample, sampled at baseline and between days 110 and 120 from a kidney transplant recipient. Every receptor here comes from a male patient between 25 and 39 years old who had COVID-19 and was a kidney transplant recipient. Following a transplant, a fraction of the T cells may be traceable to the graft donor.

In its sample, this clonotype was seen a few times. This chain links TRBV7-2 with TRBJ1-4; tentatively, D is TRBD1 (6 bases). CDR3 length equals 15 residues. V lost 1 base, J lost 5 bases, and 11 bases lay in between. The V gene's germline CDR1 is SGHTA and CDR2 FQGNSA. For the CDR3, the DNA is TGTGCCAGCAGCTTAGTAGGGGGAAGGAATGAAAAACTGTTTTTT. Translated: CASSLVGGRNEKLFF.

A word on this clonotype: Given a much more abundant clone one base away, this may be a read error. CDR3 protein: CANSIQGLAGPVDEQYF. CDR3 nucleotides: TGTGCCAACAGCATCCAGGGACTAGCGGGACCGGTTGACGAGCAGTACTTC. J is TRBJ2-4 and V is TRBV5-5; 13 bases line up with TRBD2. The J call is uncertain, as TRBJ2-7 better fits the DNA end. Germline values: CDR1 SGHKS, CDR2 YYEKEE (reference sequence). The CDR3 has 17 residues.

The sample holds many counts of this clonotype. The chain couples TRBV7-8 to TRBJ1-1; D uncertain. With 0 bases removed from V and 9 bases from J, the gap between germline ends came to 11 bases. The CDR3 consists of 13 residues. Germline CDR1 is SGHVS and CDR2 is FQNEAQ. Here the CDR3 DNA reads TGTGCCAGCAGCTTAGCGGTAACGGTGAAAGCTTTCTTT. Residues: CASSLAVTVKAFF.

This clonotype was recorded many times. The genes are TRBV13 and TRBJ2-1; D unclear. Trimming cost V 4 bases and J 0 bases, with 7 bases left between them. CDR3 length: 14 amino acids. Per the germline V gene, CDR1 is PRHDT and CDR2 is FYEKMQ (reference sequence). In nucleotides, the CDR3 is TGTGCCAGCAGCTGGGGAAGCTCCTACAATGAGCAGTTCTTC. Protein product: CASSWGSSYNEQFF.

Comments on this clonotype: Since a much larger clone is just one base distant, this may be a read error. This chain links TRBV4-1 with TRBJ2-4; D might be TRBD2 (6 bases). Germline lookup yields CDR1 MGHRA and CDR2 YSYEKL. The V and J ends lost 0 bases and 13 bases respectively, with 22 bases between them. There are 16 residues in the CDR3. CDR3 DNA: TGCGCCAGCAGCCAAGATTTTCCGGGGGTAACCTACAAGCAGTACTTC. It codes for CASSQDFPGVTYKQYF.

Concerning this clonotype: With a much larger clone just one base away, this may be a read error. V usage is TRBV28 and J usage is TRBJ1-5, with D maybe TRBD1 (5 bases). Per the germline V gene, CDR1 is MDHEN and CDR2 is SYDVKM. This CDR3 has 15 amino acids. Here the CDR3 DNA reads TGTGTCAGCAGTTTATTTGCGGGGCCACATCAGCCCCAGCATTTT. Its translation is CVSSLFAGPHQPQHF.

This clonotype appeared many times. The chain uses TRBV4-3 and TRBJ1-5; D is uncertain. This CDR3 region has 15 residues. The germline gives CDR1 LGHNA, CDR2 YSLEER. V was clipped by 2 bases and J by 6 bases, with 14 bases between them. The CDR3 region is CASSQSRLLAQPQHF. The DNA for the CDR3 is TGCGCCAGCAGCCAAAGCCGTCTTCTAGCTCAGCCCCAGCATTTT.

A note on this clonotype: A single base separates this from a much larger clone, so it may be a read error. The chain has TRBV10-2 and TRBJ2-1, with 10 bases matching TRBD2. This CDR3 has 17 amino acids. Per the germline V gene, CDR1 is WSHSY and CDR2 is SAAADI. CDR3 residues: CASSDPAGGPVYNEQLF. In DNA, the CDR3 is TGCGCCAGCAGTGATCCAGCGGGAGGGCCGGTCTACAATGAGCAGCTCTTC.

In regard to this clonotype: Since a much larger clone is just one base distant, this may be a read error. This chain connects TRBV5-6 to TRBJ2-5; possible D gene TRBD1, 7 bases. The DNA end favors TRBJ2-7, so the J call may be wrong. This CDR3 has 16 residues. CDR1 is SGHDT and CDR2 is YYEEEE in the germline V gene. Here the CDR3 DNA reads TGTGCCAGCGGCTTCCTAGGACAGGAGGGATTGTACGAGCAGTACTTC. It is translated as CASGFLGQEGLYEQYF.

This clonotype was seen only once. Being one base from a much bigger clone, this may be a read error. V gene TRBV6-5 combines with J gene TRBJ1-4; 7 bases align to TRBD1. CDR1 is MNHEY and CDR2 is SVGAGI in the germline V gene. The J segment lost 8 bases and the V segment lost 8 bases, leaving 11 bases of the junction unmatched. This CDR3 has 14 amino acids. CDR3 sequence: CASGIFRGYEKLFF. The CDR3, as DNA: TGTGCCAGCGGCATATTCAGGGGGTACGAAAAACTGTTTTTT.